This T cell receptor (beta chain) comes out of a study of identical twins. Study-wide results and caveats: Model-predicted out-of-frame TCR alpha sharing fell below observed values in monozygotic twins.

TCRdb reprocessed the 5' RACE reads with MiXCR, giving one entry per CDR3 protein. This sample has fewer than 650,000 distinct CDR3 sequences, with 7.1% found just once. Every one of the donors was a healthy Caucasian. This clonotype has a count of ten or more. Its specificity is unknown. Germline lookup yields CDR1 MGHRA and CDR2 YSYEKL. The CDR3 covers 13 residues. The germline V and J ends were trimmed by 0 bases and 2 bases, with 5 bases remaining between them. A further study also used this sample, focusing on yellow fever vaccine responses in identical twins.

The V gene is TRBV4-1, the J gene TRBJ2-7; no definite D call. Sequenced input: PBMCs. This receptor was obtained from a young woman in good health. The CDR3 here is CASSQDHAYEQYF. Here the CDR3 DNA reads TGCGCCAGCAGCCAAGATCACGCCTACGAGCAGTACTTC.